These 27 T cell receptor beta chains were all obtained from the same sample, sequenced in a study of blood T cells in healthy people across ages. Then a second PCR, running roughly 7 to 11 cycles, was carried out with a sample-barcoded 5' primer and a J-beta primer mix. TCRdb ran MiXCR on the 5' RACE reads and lists one entry per CDR3 protein. This sample carries about 290,000 distinct CDR3 sequences, 27% of them seen once, and the ten largest clones take around 29%. Sequences were obtained from blood. Source of these receptors: a woman aged 70-85 years in good health.

J is TRBJ2-5 and V is TRBV2, with a weak D call TRBD1 (5 bases). Germline CDR1 SNHLY, CDR2 FYNNEI. The V end was cut by 4 bases, the J end by 1 base, with 13 bases between. The CDR3 spans 15 residues. This chain's CDR3 is CASSAQGSPQETQYF. The CDR3 DNA reads as TGTGCCAGCAGTGCGCAGGGCTCCCCCCAAGAGACCCAGTACTTC.

This clonotype is a singleton in its sample. V is TRBV27 and J is TRBJ2-5, with a tentative D call TRBD2 (5 bases). CDR3 size: 17 residues. CDR1 and CDR2 from the germline V gene are MNHEY and SMNVEV (reference sequence). V lost 6 bases to trimming and J lost 3 bases, with 23 bases between them. The CDR3 bases are TGTGCCAGCAGAGCAAACGATGGGCCCGGGGTAAAAGAGACCCAGTACTTC. Translation: CASRANDGPGVKETQYF.

This clonotype came up a few times. Germline and junction disagree at one end, which may indicate a read error. This chain uses TRBV20-1 with TRBJ2-3; 11 bases match TRBD2. CDR3 size: 14 residues. Germline lookup yields CDR1 DFQATT and CDR2 SNEGSKA (reference sequence). CDR3 in DNA: TGCAGTGCAGGGACTAGCGGAGTCACAGATACGCAATATTTT. This translates into CSAGTSGVTDTQYF.

The V gene is TRBV15, the J gene TRBJ1-4, with a tentative D call TRBD1 (6 bases). V lost 5 bases to trimming and J lost 6 bases, with 16 bases between them. CDR3 size: 15 residues. Germline V CDR1 and CDR2: LNHNV, YYDKDF (reference sequence). The CDR3 sequence: CATSGYRASDEKLFF. Here the CDR3 DNA reads TGTGCCACCAGCGGATACAGGGCCTCTGATGAAAAACTGTTTTTT.

The chain joins TRBV12-3 or TRBV12-4 to TRBJ1-5, with no clear D. V shed 5 bases and J shed 4 bases, with 9 bases lying between them. CDR3 length equals 13 residues. CDR3 coding DNA: TGTGCCAGCAGTCCCCATTATAATCAGCCCCAGCATTTT. It is translated as CASSPHYNQPQHF.

This clonotype was seen a handful of times. An end of the junction does not agree with germline; a read error may underlie this. This chain joins TRBV3-1 and TRBJ2-7, with 11 bases lining up with TRBD2. Germline CDR1 reads LGHDT; CDR2 reads YNNKEL (reference sequence). CDR3 length: 15 residues. In nucleotides, the CDR3 is TGTGCCAGCAGCCAATTAGGGACTAGCGGCTACAAGCAGTACTTC. It encodes CASSQLGTSGYKQYF.

This chain joins TRBV4-2 and TRBJ1-5, with D maybe TRBD1 (6 bases). V dropped 5 bases and J dropped 5 bases, with 16 bases sitting between them. This CDR3 region has 15 residues. Germline CDR1 and CDR2: LGHNA and YNFKEQ. The CDR3: CASSDQTGSYQPQHF. In DNA, the CDR3 is TGTGCCAGCAGCGACCAGACAGGTTCCTATCAGCCCCAGCATTTT.

The genes are TRBV7-9 and TRBJ2-7; 8 bases fit TRBD2. The J segment lost 9 bases and the V segment lost 5 bases, leaving 12 bases of the junction unmatched. The CDR3 extends over 14 amino acids. Germline CDR1 is SEHNR and CDR2 is FQNEAQ (reference sequence). In DNA form, the CDR3 reads TGTGCCAGCAGCCCGACCAGCGGGGGTCCCGGGCAGTACTTC. This gives the protein CASSPTSGGPGQYF.

The sample holds a few counts of this clonotype. The chain carries TRBV29-1 and TRBJ2-1, with D tentatively TRBD1 (5 bases). This CDR3 region has 13 residues. Per the germline V gene, CDR1 is SQVTM and CDR2 is ANQGSEA. Trimming took off 4 bases at V and 4 bases at J, with 11 bases between the two ends. The CDR3 is CSVAFSGYNEQFF. The CDR3 DNA is TGCAGCGTTGCTTTCTCAGGGTACAATGAGCAGTTCTTC.

The rearrangement uses TRBV18 and TRBJ1-3, with D uncertain. The germline gives CDR1 KGHSH, CDR2 LQKENI. V was trimmed by 2 bases and J by 2 bases, leaving 7 bases between them. The CDR3 covers 14 residues. The CDR3 region has the DNA TGTGCCAGCTCACCAGATACAGCTGGAAACACCATATATTTT. This codes for CASSPDTAGNTIYF. Full variable domain (outside the CDR3, taken from reference TRBV18 and TRBJ1-3): NAGVMQNPRHLVRRRGQEARLRCSPMKGHSHVYWYRQLPEEGLKFMVYLQKENIIDESGMPKERFSAEFPKEGPSILRIQQVVRGDSAAYFCASSPDTAGNTIYFGEGSWLTVV.

This clonotype was recorded a few times. The junction departs from the called germline gene at one end, perhaps through a read error. V is TRBV20-1 and J is TRBJ2-1; tentative D call: TRBD2 (6 bases). In germline, CDR1 is DFQATT, CDR2 SNEGSKA (reference sequence). The CDR3 covers 15 residues. CDR3 amino acids: CSVREEGNSYNEQFF. DNA for the CDR3: TGCAGTGTTAGAGAGGAGGGGAACTCCTACAATGAGCAGTTCTTC.

The rearrangement links TRBV6-1 to TRBJ1-4; 7 bases line up with TRBD1. The germline V gene encodes CDR1 MNHNS and CDR2 SASEGT. V dropped 8 bases and J dropped 5; count of bases not matched to a gene: 11. CDR3 size: 15 residues. The CDR3 sequence is CASGGSQGGNEKLFF. The CDR3 DNA is TGTGCCAGCGGTGGATCCCAGGGGGGAAATGAAAAACTGTTTTTT.

This clonotype has only a few counts. The chain links TRBV6-5 to TRBJ1-2; TRBD1 aligns across 7 bases. This CDR3 has 14 amino acids. Germline CDR1 is MNHEY and CDR2 is SVGAGI. V lost 5 bases to trimming and J lost 5 bases; unmatched junction nucleotides: 8. As DNA, the CDR3 is TGTGCCAGCAGTCCTGAAAGGGGGCTATATGGCTACACCTTC. Protein: CASSPERGLYGYTF.

The chain combines TRBV2 with TRBJ2-5; 10 positions match TRBD2. This CDR3 has 15 residues. V shed 6 bases and J 4 bases; nucleotides not matched to a gene: 8. Germline V gives CDR1 SNHLY, CDR2 FYNNEI. The CDR3 DNA reads TGTGCCAGCAGGGAGCGGGGGGGTTATGGAGAGACCCAGTACTTC. Translating it yields CASRERGGYGETQYF.

Remarks on this clonotype: A read error is possible here, since a much larger clone lies one base away. This chain joins TRBV5-8 and TRBJ2-5; D is undetermined. CDR1 SGHTS and CDR2 YDEGEE come from the germline V gene. This CDR3 is 13 amino acids long. Trimming removed 5 bases from V and 5 bases from J, with 13 bases in between. In nucleotides, the CDR3 is TGTGCCAGCAGAGTCCCGGGCACTGAGACCCAGTACTTC. Encoded protein: CASRVPGTETQYF.

J is TRBJ2-1 and V is TRBV18; D is possibly TRBD2 (5 bases). The CDR3 totals 15 residues. The germline V gene has CDR1 KGHSH and CDR2 LQKENI. Trimming took 6 bases from V and 7 from J, leaving 19 bases between them. CDR3 DNA: TGTGCCAGCTCCCCTTCAGGAGGCCCCCTTAATGAGCAGTTCTTC. Translated: CASSPSGGPLNEQFF.

This clonotype was found a few times. The V gene is TRBV28, the J gene TRBJ2-3, with 8 positions matching TRBD1. The trim removed 4 bases at V and 8 bases at J, leaving 23 bases unmatched. CDR3 length equals 19 residues. Germline V lookup: CDR1 MDHEN, CDR2 SYDVKM. CDR3 bases: TGTGCCAGCAGTTCCCCCCAGGGGGCCAGCGGTCCGCAGGGAGGTACGCAGTATTTT. Protein: CASSSPQGASGPQGGTQYF.

V is TRBV6-1 and J is TRBJ2-3; D remains unclear. The V gene lost 4 bases and the J gene lost 4 bases, with 15 bases spanning the gap. From germline, CDR1 is MNHNS and CDR2 SASEGT. The CDR3 runs 15 residues. CDR3 nucleotide sequence: TGTGCCAGCAGTGCTTTAATACAGAGCGCAGATACGCAGTATTTT. It encodes CASSALIQSADTQYF.

This clonotype occurred a few times. The germline gene is not matched at one end of the junction; a read error may be the cause. J is TRBJ2-5 and V is TRBV11-2; 7 nucleotides align to TRBD2. The J call is doubtful: the DNA matches TRBJ2-7 better. CDR3 size: 14 residues. Germline V gene lookup returns CDR1 SGHAT and CDR2 FQNNGV. CDR3 nucleotides: TGTGCCGGCAGCCTGACGCGCGGGAGCTACGAGCAGTACTTC. Amino acid sequence: CAGSLTRGSYEQYF.

This rearrangement joins TRBV20-1 to TRBJ2-5, with a weak D call TRBD2 (6 bases). Germline V gene sequence: CDR1 DFQATT, CDR2 SNEGSKA (reference sequence). CDR3 length equals 14 residues. V was cut by 2 bases and J by 5 bases, with 15 bases left in between. This chain's CDR3 is CSARFLLARETQYF. The CDR3 coding sequence is TGCAGTGCTAGATTCTTACTAGCAAGGGAGACCCAGTACTTC.

This clonotype turned up a few times. V and J are TRBV20-1 and TRBJ2-1; D is unresolved. CDR3 length: 12 residues. Trimming stripped 5 bases from V and 3 bases from J, with 8 bases between. Germline CDR1 reads DFQATT; CDR2 reads SNEGSKA (reference sequence). CDR3 residues: CSALDDYNEQFF. CDR3 sequence (DNA): TGCAGTGCTTTGGACGACTACAATGAGCAGTTCTTC.

This clonotype has a handful of counts. The chain carries TRBV7-9 and TRBJ1-2, with D possibly being TRBD1 (5 bases). Germline V gene data show CDR1 as SEHNR and CDR2 as FQNEAQ (reference sequence). V lost 5 bases and J 0 bases, leaving 13 bases between the germline ends. The CDR3 length is 15 residues. The CDR3 sequence is CASSPSGGANYGYTF. In DNA form, the CDR3 reads TGTGCCAGCAGCCCCAGTGGGGGAGCTAACTATGGCTACACCTTC.

This clonotype was counted only a few times. The chain couples TRBV15 to TRBJ2-1; a possible D gene is TRBD2 (6 bases). V lost 1 base to trimming and J lost 5 bases, with 9 bases between them. CDR1 and CDR2 from the germline V gene are LNHNV and YYDKDF (reference sequence). The CDR3 is 14 amino acids. CDR3 DNA: TGTGCCACCAGCAGAGGGGCGGGACACAATGAGCAGTTCTTC. It is translated as CATSRGAGHNEQFF.

The rearrangement joins TRBV6-2 or TRBV6-3 to TRBJ2-7; 11 nucleotides match TRBD2. In germline, CDR1 is MNHEY, CDR2 SVGEGT. Trimming removed 6 bases from V and 4 bases from J; junction bases left unmatched: 8. There are 15 residues in the CDR3. This CDR3 reads CASRATLAGGYEQYF. CDR3 sequence (DNA): TGTGCCAGCAGAGCGACTCTAGCGGGGGGATACGAGCAGTACTTC.

At least ten counts were recorded for this clonotype. The J gene is TRBJ2-1, the V gene TRBV11-2; 10 bases agree with TRBD2. CDR3 length: 15 residues. V lost 1 base to trimming and J lost 7 bases; unmatched junction nucleotides: 4. Germline V gene sequence: CDR1 SGHAT, CDR2 FQNNGV. The CDR3 is CASSLGLAGDNEQFF. DNA for the CDR3: TGTGCCAGCAGCTTAGGCCTAGCGGGAGATAATGAGCAGTTCTTC.

This clonotype turned up a few times. This chain joins TRBV29-1 and TRBJ2-2; no reliable D call. CDR1 is SQVTM and CDR2 is ANQGSEA in the germline V gene. The ends were cut back, 4 bases at V and 5 bases at J, with 11 bases in the middle. This CDR3 comprises 13 residues. Here the CDR3 reads CSVALLVTGELFF. The CDR3 region has the DNA TGCAGCGTTGCCCTCCTAGTTACCGGGGAGCTGTTTTTT.

V and J are TRBV20-1 and TRBJ2-1; D is perhaps TRBD2 (6 bases). In germline, CDR1 is DFQATT, CDR2 SNEGSKA (reference sequence). This CDR3 region has 15 residues. V lost 5 bases, J lost 0 bases, and 14 bases lay in between. The CDR3: CSAPRPGDSYNEQFF. CDR3 bases: TGCAGTGCTCCCCGTCCGGGAGACTCCTACAATGAGCAGTTCTTC.